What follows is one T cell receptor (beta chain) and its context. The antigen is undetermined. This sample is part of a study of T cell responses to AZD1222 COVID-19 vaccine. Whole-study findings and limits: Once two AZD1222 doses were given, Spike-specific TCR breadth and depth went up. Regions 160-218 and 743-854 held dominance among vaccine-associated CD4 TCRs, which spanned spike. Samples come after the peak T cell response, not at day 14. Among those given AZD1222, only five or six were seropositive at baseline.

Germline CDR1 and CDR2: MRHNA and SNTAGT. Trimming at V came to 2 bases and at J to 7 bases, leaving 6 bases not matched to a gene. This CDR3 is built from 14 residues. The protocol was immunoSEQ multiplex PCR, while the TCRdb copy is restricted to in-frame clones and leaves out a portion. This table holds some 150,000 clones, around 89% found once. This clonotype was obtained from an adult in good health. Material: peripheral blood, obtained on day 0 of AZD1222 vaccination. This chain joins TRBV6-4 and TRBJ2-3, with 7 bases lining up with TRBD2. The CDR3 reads CASSDPGRENTQYF. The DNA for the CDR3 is TGTGCCAGCAGTGACCCAGGGCGGGAGAATACGCAGTATTTT.